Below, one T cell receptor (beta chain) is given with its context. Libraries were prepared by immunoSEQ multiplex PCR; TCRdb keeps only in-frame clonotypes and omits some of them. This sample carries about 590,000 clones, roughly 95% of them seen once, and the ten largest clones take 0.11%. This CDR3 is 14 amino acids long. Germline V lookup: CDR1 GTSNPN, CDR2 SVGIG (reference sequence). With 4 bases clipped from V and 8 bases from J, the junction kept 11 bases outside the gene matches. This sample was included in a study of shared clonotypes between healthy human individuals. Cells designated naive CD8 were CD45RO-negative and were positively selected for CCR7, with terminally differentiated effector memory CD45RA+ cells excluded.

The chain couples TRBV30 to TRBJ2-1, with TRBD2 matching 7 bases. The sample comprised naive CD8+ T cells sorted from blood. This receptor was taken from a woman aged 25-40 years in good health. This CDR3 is CAWNPAGRWHEQFF. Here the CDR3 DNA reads TGTGCCTGGAACCCAGCGGGGAGATGGCATGAGCAGTTCTTC.